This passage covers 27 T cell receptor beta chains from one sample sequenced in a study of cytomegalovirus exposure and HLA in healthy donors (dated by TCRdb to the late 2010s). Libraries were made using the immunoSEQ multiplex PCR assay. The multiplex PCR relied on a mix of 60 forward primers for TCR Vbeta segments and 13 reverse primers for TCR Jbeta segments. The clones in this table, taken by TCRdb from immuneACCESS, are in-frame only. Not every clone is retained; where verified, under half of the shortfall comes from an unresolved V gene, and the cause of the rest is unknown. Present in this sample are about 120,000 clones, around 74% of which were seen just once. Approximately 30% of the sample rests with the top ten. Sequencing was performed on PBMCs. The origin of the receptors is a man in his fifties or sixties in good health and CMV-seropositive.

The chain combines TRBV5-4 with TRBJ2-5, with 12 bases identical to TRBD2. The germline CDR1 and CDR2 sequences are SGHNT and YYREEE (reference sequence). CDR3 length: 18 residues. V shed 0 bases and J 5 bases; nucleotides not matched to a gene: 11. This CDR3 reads CASSLGLAGGSNRETQYF. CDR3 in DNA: TGTGCCAGCAGCTTGGGCCTAGCGGGGGGGAGTAACCGGGAGACCCAGTACTTC.

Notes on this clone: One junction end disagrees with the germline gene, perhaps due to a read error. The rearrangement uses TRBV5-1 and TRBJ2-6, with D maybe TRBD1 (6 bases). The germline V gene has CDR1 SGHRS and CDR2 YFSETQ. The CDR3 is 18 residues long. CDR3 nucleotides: TGCGCCAGCAGCTTGACCGGGACAAGTAGCTCTGGGGCCAACGGCCTGACTTTC. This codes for CASSLTGTSSSGANGLTF. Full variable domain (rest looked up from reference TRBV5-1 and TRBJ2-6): KAGVTQTPRYLIKTRGQQVTLSCSPISGHRSVSWYQQTPGQGLQFLFEYFSETQRNKGNFPGRFSGRQFSNSRSEMNVSTLELGDSALYLCASSLTGTSSSGANGLTFGAGSRLTVL.

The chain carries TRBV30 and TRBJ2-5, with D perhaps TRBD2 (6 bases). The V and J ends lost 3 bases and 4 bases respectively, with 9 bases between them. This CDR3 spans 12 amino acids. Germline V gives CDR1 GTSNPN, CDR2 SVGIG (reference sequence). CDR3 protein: CAWSFGRETQYF. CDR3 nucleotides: TGTGCCTGGAGCTTCGGGAGAGAGACCCAGTACTTC.

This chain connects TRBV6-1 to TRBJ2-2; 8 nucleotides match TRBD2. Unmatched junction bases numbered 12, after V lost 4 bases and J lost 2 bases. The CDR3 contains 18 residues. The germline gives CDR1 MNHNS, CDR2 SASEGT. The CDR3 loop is CASSVPGLAVRNTGELFF. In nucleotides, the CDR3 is TGTGCCAGCAGTGTCCCCGGACTAGCAGTTAGAAACACCGGGGAGCTGTTTTTT.

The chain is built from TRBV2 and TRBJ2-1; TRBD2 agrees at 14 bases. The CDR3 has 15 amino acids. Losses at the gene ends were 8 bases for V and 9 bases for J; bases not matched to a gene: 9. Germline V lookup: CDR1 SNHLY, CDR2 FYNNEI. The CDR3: CASAGTSGRLGEQFF. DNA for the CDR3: TGTGCCAGCGCCGGGACTAGCGGGAGATTAGGTGAGCAGTTCTTC.

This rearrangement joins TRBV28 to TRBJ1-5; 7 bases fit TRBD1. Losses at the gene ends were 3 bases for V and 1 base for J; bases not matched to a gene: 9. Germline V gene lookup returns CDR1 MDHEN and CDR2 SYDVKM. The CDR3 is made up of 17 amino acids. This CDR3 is CASSFERGRLSNQPQHF. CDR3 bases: TGTGCCAGCAGTTTCGAGAGGGGGCGCCTCAGCAATCAGCCCCAGCATTTT.

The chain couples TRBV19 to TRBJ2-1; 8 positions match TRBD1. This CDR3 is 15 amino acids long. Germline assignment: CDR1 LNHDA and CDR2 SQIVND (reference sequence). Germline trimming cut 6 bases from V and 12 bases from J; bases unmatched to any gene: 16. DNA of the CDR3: TGTGCCAGTAGCCCGACAGGGGCCCGTATCGGTGGGCAGTTCTTC. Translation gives CASSPTGARIGGQFF.

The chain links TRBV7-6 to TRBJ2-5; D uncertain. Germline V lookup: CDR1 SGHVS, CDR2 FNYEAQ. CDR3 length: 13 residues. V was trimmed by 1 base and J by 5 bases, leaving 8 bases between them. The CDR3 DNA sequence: TGTGCCAGCAGCTTAGGGCAGTGGGAGACCCAGTACTTC. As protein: CASSLGQWETQYF.

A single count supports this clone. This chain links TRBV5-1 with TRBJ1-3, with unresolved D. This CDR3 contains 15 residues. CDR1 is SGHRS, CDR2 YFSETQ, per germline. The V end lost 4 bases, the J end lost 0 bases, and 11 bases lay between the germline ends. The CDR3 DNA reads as TGCGCCAGCAGCCCACAGCTATTCTCTGGAAACACCATATATTTT. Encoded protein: CASSPQLFSGNTIYF.

In nucleotides, the CDR3 is TGTGCCAGCAGTTCTCCATTTCGTCAGGGGAACTACGAGCAGTACTTC. This gives the protein CASSSPFRQGNYEQYF. The genes are TRBV28 and TRBJ2-7; possible D gene TRBD1, 6 bases. Germline V lookup: CDR1 MDHEN, CDR2 SYDVKM. The CDR3 has 16 residues. V lost 4 bases, J lost 3 bases, and 19 bases lay in between.

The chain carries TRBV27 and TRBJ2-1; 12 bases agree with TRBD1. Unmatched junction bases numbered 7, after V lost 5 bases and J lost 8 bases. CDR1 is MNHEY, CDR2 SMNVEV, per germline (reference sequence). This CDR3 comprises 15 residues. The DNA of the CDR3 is TGTGCCAGCAGTCCCAGGGACAGGGGGCGCCATGAGCAGTTCTTC. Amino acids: CASSPRDRGRHEQFF.

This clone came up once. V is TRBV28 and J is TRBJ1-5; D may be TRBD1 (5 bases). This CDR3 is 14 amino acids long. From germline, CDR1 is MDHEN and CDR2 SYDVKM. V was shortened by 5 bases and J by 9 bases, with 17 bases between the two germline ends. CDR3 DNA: TGTGCCAGCAGTCCGGGACGGCGGGGGATGCCCCAGCATTTT. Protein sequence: CASSPGRRGMPQHF.

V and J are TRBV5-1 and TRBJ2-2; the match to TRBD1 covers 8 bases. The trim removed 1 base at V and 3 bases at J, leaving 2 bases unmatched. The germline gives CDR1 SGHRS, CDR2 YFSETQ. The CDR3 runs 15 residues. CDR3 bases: TGCGCCAGCAGCTTGACAGGGGGATACACCGGGGAGCTGTTTTTT. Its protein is CASSLTGGYTGELFF.

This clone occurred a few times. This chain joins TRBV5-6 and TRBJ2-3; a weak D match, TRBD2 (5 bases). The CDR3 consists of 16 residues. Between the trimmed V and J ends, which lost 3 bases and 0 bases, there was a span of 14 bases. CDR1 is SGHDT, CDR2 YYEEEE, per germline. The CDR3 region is CASSYGLGVSTDTQYF. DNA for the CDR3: TGTGCCAGCAGCTATGGCCTCGGGGTAAGCACAGATACGCAGTATTTT. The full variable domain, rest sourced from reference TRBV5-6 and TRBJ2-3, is DAGVTQSPTHLIKTRGQQVTLRCSPKSGHDTVSWYQQALGQGPQFIFQYYEEEERQRGNFPDRFSGHQFPNYSSELNVNALLLGDSALYLCASSYGLGVSTDTQYFGPGTRLTVL.

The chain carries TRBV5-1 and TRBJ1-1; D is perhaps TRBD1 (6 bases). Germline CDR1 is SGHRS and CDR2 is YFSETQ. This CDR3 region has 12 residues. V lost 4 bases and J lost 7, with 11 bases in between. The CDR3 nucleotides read TGCGCCAGCAGCACAGGGACGGTTGAAGCTTTCTTT. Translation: CASSTGTVEAFF. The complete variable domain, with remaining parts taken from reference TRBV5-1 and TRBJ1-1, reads KAGVTQTPRYLIKTRGQQVTLSCSPISGHRSVSWYQQTPGQGLQFLFEYFSETQRNKGNFPGRFSGRQFSNSRSEMNVSTLELGDSALYLCASSTGTVEAFFGQGTRLTVV.

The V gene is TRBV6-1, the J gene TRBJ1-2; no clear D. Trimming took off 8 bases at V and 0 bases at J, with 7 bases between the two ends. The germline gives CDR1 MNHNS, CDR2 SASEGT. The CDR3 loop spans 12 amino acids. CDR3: CASAQANYGYTF. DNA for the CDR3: TGTGCCAGCGCCCAGGCTAACTATGGCTACACCTTC.

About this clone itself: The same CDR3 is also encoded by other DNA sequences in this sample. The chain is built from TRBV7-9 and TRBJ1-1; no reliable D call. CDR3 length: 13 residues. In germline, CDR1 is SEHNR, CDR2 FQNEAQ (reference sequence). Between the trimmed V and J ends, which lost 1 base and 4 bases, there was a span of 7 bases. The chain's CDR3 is CASSLGGGTEAFF. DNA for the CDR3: TGTGCCAGCAGCTTAGGCGGAGGCACTGAAGCTTTCTTT.

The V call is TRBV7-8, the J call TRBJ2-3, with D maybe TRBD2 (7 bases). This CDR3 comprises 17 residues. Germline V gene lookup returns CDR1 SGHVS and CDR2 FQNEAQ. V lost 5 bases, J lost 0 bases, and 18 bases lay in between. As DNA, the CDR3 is TGTGCCAGCAGCCTAAATCGGGCGGGGGCGAGCACAGATACGCAGTATTTT. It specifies CASSLNRAGASTDTQYF. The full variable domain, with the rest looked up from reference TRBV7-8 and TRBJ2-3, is GAGVSQSPRYKVAKRGQDVALRCDPISGHVSLFWYQQALGQGPEFLTYFQNEAQLDKSGLPSDRFFAERPEGSVSTLKIQRTQQEDSAVYLCASSLNRAGASTDTQYFGPGTRLTVL.

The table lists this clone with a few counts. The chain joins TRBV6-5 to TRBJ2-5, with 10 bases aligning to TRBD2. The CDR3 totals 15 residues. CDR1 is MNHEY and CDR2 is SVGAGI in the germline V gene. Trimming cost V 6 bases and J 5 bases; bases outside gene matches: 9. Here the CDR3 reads CASRELAGTGETQYF. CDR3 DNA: TGTGCCAGCAGGGAACTAGCGGGAACAGGGGAGACCCAGTACTTC.

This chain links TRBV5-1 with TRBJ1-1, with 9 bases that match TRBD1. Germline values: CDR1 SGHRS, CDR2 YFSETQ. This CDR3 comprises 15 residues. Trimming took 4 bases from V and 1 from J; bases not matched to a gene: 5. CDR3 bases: TGCGCCAGCAGCCCACAGACAGGGGGGAACACTGAAGCTTTCTTT. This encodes CASSPQTGGNTEAFF.

The CDR3 reads CASSLGTVGLAAYNEQFF. For the CDR3, the DNA is TGTGCCAGCAGCTTGGGGACGGTGGGACTAGCGGCCTACAATGAGCAGTTCTTC. This sequence joins TRBV7-6 and TRBJ2-1, with TRBD2 matching 11 bases. Per the germline V gene, CDR1 is SGHVS and CDR2 is FNYEAQ. J was trimmed by 2 bases and V by 3 bases; bases with no gene match: 9. This CDR3 region has 18 residues.

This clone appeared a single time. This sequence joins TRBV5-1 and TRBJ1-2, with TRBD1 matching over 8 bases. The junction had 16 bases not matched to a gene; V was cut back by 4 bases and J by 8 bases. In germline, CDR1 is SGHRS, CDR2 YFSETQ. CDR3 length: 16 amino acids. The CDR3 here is CASSPRGSQGAQGYTF. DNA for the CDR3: TGCGCCAGCAGCCCCCGCGGGTCGCAGGGGGCGCAGGGCTACACCTTC.

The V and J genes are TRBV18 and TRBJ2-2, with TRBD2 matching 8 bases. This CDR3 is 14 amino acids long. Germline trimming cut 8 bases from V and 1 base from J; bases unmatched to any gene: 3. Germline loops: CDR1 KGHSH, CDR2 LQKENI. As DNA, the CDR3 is TGTGCCAGCCGGGAGGGGAAGAACACCGGGGAGCTGTTTTTT. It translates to CASREGKNTGELFF.

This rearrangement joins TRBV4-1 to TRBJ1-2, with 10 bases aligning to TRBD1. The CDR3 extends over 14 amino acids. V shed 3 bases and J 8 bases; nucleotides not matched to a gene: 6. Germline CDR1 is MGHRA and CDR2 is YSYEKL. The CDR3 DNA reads TGCGCCAGCAGCCACGACAGGGGGCGAGGAGGCTACACCTTC. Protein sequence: CASSHDRGRGGYTF.

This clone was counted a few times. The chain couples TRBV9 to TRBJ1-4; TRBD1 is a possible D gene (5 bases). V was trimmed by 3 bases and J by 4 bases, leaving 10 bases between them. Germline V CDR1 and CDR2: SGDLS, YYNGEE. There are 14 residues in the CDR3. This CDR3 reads CASSADSLNEKLFF. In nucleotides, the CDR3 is TGTGCCAGCAGCGCCGACAGTCTTAATGAAAAACTGTTTTTT.

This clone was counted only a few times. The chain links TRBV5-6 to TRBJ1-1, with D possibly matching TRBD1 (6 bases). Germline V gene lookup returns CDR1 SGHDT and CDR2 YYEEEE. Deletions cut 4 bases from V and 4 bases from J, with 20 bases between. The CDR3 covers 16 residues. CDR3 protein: CASSLGRRGAITEAFF. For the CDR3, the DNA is TGTGCCAGCAGCCTGGGGCGGCGGGGGGCGATCACTGAAGCTTTCTTT.

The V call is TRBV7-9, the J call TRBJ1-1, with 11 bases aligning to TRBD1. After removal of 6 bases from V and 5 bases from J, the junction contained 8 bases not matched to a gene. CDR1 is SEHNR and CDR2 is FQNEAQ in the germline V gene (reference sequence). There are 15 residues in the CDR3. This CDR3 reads CASRKSGTGGTEAFF. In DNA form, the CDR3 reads TGTGCCAGCAGAAAATCCGGGACAGGGGGGACTGAAGCTTTCTTT.